This TCR beta chain was recorded in a study of blood T cell repertoires in COVID-19. Study at large: COVID-19 samples from acute and convalescent phases originated in the United States, Italy and Spain.

Cohort 3 recovery required two negative PCRs, clearance, or symptom resolution. Only in-frame clones appear in the TCRdb table, and some are missing; sequencing was by immunoSEQ multiplex PCR. The repertoire consists of about 140,000 clones, with 86% occurring once and the leading ten covering less than 5.5%. This clone was observed a single time. The specimen sequenced was PBMCs or T cells enriched from blood (not recorded which). This TCR came from a middle-aged man who had recovered from COVID-19.

The chain's CDR3 is CASSARRSGGPLQETQYF. The CDR3 DNA reads TGCGCCAGCAGCGCTCGGCGTAGCGGGGGGCCGCTCCAAGAGACCCAGTACTTC. V usage is TRBV5-1 and J usage is TRBJ2-5; 10 nucleotides align to TRBD2. The V and J ends lost 4 bases and 1 base, in that order; junction bases with no gene match: 13. Germline CDR1 SGHRS, CDR2 YFSETQ. The CDR3 totals 18 residues.